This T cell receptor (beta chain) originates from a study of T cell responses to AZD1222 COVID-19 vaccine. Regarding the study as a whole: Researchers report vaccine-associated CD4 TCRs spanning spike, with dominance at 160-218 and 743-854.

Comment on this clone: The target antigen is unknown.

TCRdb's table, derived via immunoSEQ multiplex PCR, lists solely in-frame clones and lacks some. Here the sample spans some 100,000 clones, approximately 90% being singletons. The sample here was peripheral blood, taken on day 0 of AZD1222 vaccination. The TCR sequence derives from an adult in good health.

The CDR3 region has the DNA TGTGCCAGCAGCTTGGGGGGCTCTAATGAAAAACTGTTTTTT. This codes for CASSLGGSNEKLFF. The chain has TRBV5-4 and TRBJ1-4; D may be TRBD1 (5 bases). The germline gives CDR1 SGHNT, CDR2 YYREEE (reference sequence). V lost 0 bases and J lost 3, with 6 bases in between. This CDR3 has 14 residues.